One and the same sample provided the 10 T cell receptor beta chains below, sequenced in a study of T cells in Graves' hyperthyroidism and ophthalmopathy. The CDR3 regions of TCR beta were amplified from RNA transcripts. When the TCR CDR3 underwent first-round RT-PCR, the HTBI primer set was used. In TCRdb, the multiplex PCR reads were re-called with MiXCR into one record per CDR3 protein. The sample has 360,000 or so distinct CDR3 sequences, about 18% seen once. What was sequenced was blood. All receptors derive from a woman aged 18-29 years with Graves' hyperthyroidism.

The gene calls are TRBV7-2 and TRBJ1-2; D ambiguous. V lost 5 bases, J lost 8 bases, and 9 bases lay in between. CDR3 length: 11 residues. Germline V lookup: CDR1 SGHTA, CDR2 FQGNSA. In nucleotides, the CDR3 is TGTGCCAGCAGCCAGAGCGAGGGCTACACCTTC. It specifies CASSQSEGYTF. Full variable domain (outside the CDR3, taken from reference TRBV7-2 and TRBJ1-2): GAGVSQSPSNKVTEKGKDVELRCDPISGHTALYWYRQSLGQGLEFLIYFQGNSAPDKSGLPSDRFSAERTGGSVSTLTIQRTQQEDSAVYLCASSQSEGYTFGSGTRLTVV.

The J gene is TRBJ2-7, the V gene TRBV11-2; D unresolved. The CDR3 is 15 amino acids. V was trimmed by 0 bases and J by 3 bases, leaving 12 bases between them. CDR1 SGHAT and CDR2 FQNNGV come from the germline V gene. CDR3 sequence: CASSLDITRYYEQYF. The CDR3 DNA sequence: TGTGCCAGCAGCTTAGATATAACACGGTACTACGAGCAGTACTTC.

This clonotype was counted between two and nine times. The V call is TRBV11-2, the J call TRBJ2-7, with D uncertain. V lost 1 base and J lost 4, with 8 bases in between. Germline V gives CDR1 SGHAT, CDR2 FQNNGV. The CDR3 contains 13 residues. Here the CDR3 DNA reads TGTGCCAGCAGCTTAGTCAGTGAATACGAGCAGTACTTC. It is translated as CASSLVSEYEQYF.

This clonotype was observed a handful of times. The rearrangement joins TRBV18 to TRBJ2-7; tentative D call: TRBD1 (5 bases). Germline values: CDR1 KGHSH, CDR2 LQKENI. The CDR3 spans 15 residues. The germline V and J ends were trimmed by 3 bases and 0 bases, with 12 bases remaining between them. CDR3 in DNA: TGTGCCAGCTCACCGGGGCCCCGTAGCTCCTACGAGCAGTACTTC. Residues: CASSPGPRSSYEQYF.

This clonotype was observed many times. Given a much more abundant clone one base away, this may be a read error. No conserved phenylalanine or tryptophan is present at the end of the CDR3, so a read error is the likely explanation. The V call is TRBV27, the J call TRBJ1-5, with a weak D call TRBD1 (5 bases). Germline assignment: CDR1 MNHEY and CDR2 SMNVEV (reference sequence). The V end lost 3 bases, the J end lost 1 base, and 7 bases lay between the germline ends. CDR3 size: 14 residues. In nucleotides, the CDR3 is TGTGCCAGCAGTTTGCGGGACAGCAATCAGCCCCAGCATCTT. As protein: CASSLRDSNQPQHL.

This clonotype showed up many times. The chain couples TRBV6-5 to TRBJ1-5; no clear D. Trimming removed 6 bases from V and 3 bases from J, with 9 bases in between. This CDR3 comprises 13 residues. Germline lookup yields CDR1 MNHEY and CDR2 SVGAGI. The CDR3 DNA is TGTGCCAGCAGGTTACAGTTCAATCAGCCCCAGCATTTT. Translated, it gives CASRLQFNQPQHF.

This clonotype was recorded many times. The chain couples TRBV24-1 to TRBJ1-1, with 7 bases lining up with TRBD1. V lost 1 base and J lost 11; bases outside the gene matches: 3. The germline V gene encodes CDR1 KGHDR and CDR2 SFDVKD. The CDR3 runs to 12 residues. CDR3 bases: TGTGCCACCAGTGATTTCAGGGGGAAGGCTTTCTTT. It translates to CATSDFRGKAFF.

J is TRBJ2-7 and V is TRBV3-1; the match to TRBD1 covers 8 bases. V lost 4 bases, J lost 3 bases, and 8 bases stayed unmatched. The CDR3 covers 15 residues. CDR1 LGHDT and CDR2 YNNKEL come from the germline V gene (reference sequence). The CDR3 coding sequence is TGTGCCAGCAGCCCGCGGGACAGGACTTTCTACGAGCAGTACTTC. This sequence encodes CASSPRDRTFYEQYF.

This clonotype occurred many times. The chain recombines TRBV20-1 with TRBJ2-7; 10 bases are shared with TRBD2. Germline CDR1 and CDR2: DFQATT and SNEGSKA (reference sequence). The CDR3 covers 13 residues. J lost 5 bases, V lost 3 bases, and 4 bases had no gene match. For the CDR3, the DNA is TGCAGTGCTAGCGCCGGGACTAGCGACGAGCAGTACTTC. This translates into CSASAGTSDEQYF.

The chain is built from TRBV5-1 and TRBJ2-2; D is possibly TRBD1 (6 bases). The CDR3 sequence is 16 residues long. The V gene's germline CDR1 is SGHRS and CDR2 YFSETQ. The ends were cut back, 0 bases at V and 10 bases at J, with 19 bases in the middle. The CDR3 reads CASSLAGSMGAEELFF. CDR3 sequence (DNA): TGCGCCAGCAGCTTGGCCGGCAGCATGGGGGCCGAGGAGCTGTTTTTT.